Below are 19 T cell receptor beta chains sequenced from a single sample in a study of human T cells and chemical hapten exposure. As for time point: patch test 1, 2 weeks after DPC sensitization. Regarding treatment: therapeutic diphenylcyclopropenone sensitization with weekly scalp DPC. TCRdb re-analysed the RACE reads in MiXCR, keeping a single row per CDR3 protein. The table shows just over 80,000 distinct CDR3 sequences, with around 10% occurring only once. Sequencing was performed on whole blood, taken in connection with sensitization to the hapten diphenylcyclopropenone (DPC). Receptor source: a woman in her forties or fifties with alopecia areata. Some clones in this sample may be carry-over from other donors' samples.

This clonotype was detected only once. V and J are TRBV9 and TRBJ1-1, with D unresolved. Germline-derived CDR1 and CDR2 are SGDLS and YYNGEE. The CDR3 covers 13 residues. V was clipped by 4 bases and J by 8 bases, with 15 bases between them. As DNA, the CDR3 is TGTGCCAGCAGCCCCAATGGTCTAGGGGAAGCTTTCTTT. It translates to CASSPNGLGEAFF.

The chain employs TRBV29-1 and TRBJ2-7; D gene ambiguous. Trimming pared 3 bases from V and 3 bases from J, leaving 12 bases between. The CDR3 has 13 amino acids. Looked up from germline, CDR1 is SQVTM and CDR2 is ANQGSEA. For the CDR3, the DNA is TGCAGCGTTGAGGAACAAACCCACTACGAGCAGTACTTC. Residues: CSVEEQTHYEQYF.

This chain uses TRBV9 with TRBJ2-5; TRBD1 or TRBD2 may be the D gene (5 bases each). Germline V gives CDR1 SGDLS, CDR2 YYNGEE. V lost 0 bases and J 1 base, leaving 7 bases between the germline ends. The CDR3 extends over 14 amino acids. The CDR3 region has the DNA TGTGCCAGCAGCGTAGAGGGGACCCAAGAGACCCAGTACTTC. Translation gives CASSVEGTQETQYF.

This clonotype was found once. A read error may be the cause here, since a much bigger clone is one base away. This rearrangement joins TRBV3-1 to TRBJ2-5; D perhaps matches TRBD2 (6 bases). The V and J ends lost 4 bases and 3 bases respectively, with 15 bases between them. CDR3 length: 15 amino acids. Germline-derived CDR1 and CDR2 are LGHDT and YNNKEL (reference sequence). CDR3 sequence: CASSPMTRFEETQYF. In DNA, the CDR3 is TGTGCCAGCAGCCCGATGACTAGATTCGAAGAGACCCAGTACTTC.

This clonotype showed up just a few times. CDR3 loop: CASSSGARANTEAFF. The CDR3 bases are TGTGCCAGCAGTTCGGGGGCGCGAGCGAACACTGAAGCTTTCTTT. This chain uses TRBV6-5 with TRBJ1-1, with D maybe TRBD1 (6 bases). The CDR3 length is 15 residues. CDR1 is MNHEY, CDR2 SVGAGI, per germline. V lost 4 bases and J lost 1, with 13 bases in between.

This clonotype was counted between two and nine times. The J gene is TRBJ2-3, the V gene TRBV19; D gene unclear. The germline V gene encodes CDR1 LNHDA and CDR2 SQIVND (reference sequence). V lost 3 bases and J lost 2, with 9 bases in between. The CDR3 runs 14 residues. The CDR3 DNA sequence: TGTGCCAGTAGTATCGGTGGGGTCACAGATACGCAGTATTTT. It specifies CASSIGGVTDTQYF.

This clonotype was seen a few times. The chain has TRBV10-1 and TRBJ2-7; D possibly corresponds to TRBD1 (6 bases). Trimming removed 0 bases at V and 6 bases at J, with 9 bases between. CDR3 length: 13 residues. Germline-derived CDR1 and CDR2 are WNHNN and SYGVQD (reference sequence). The CDR3 here is CASSESRGSEQYF. The CDR3 bases are TGCGCCAGCAGTGAGTCCAGGGGCTCCGAGCAGTACTTC.

This sequence joins TRBV5-1 and TRBJ1-4, with 8 bases matching TRBD1. The V gene end was trimmed by 4 bases and the J gene end by 7 bases; junction bases not matched to a gene: 6. The V gene's germline CDR1 is SGHRS and CDR2 YFSETQ. The CDR3 covers 14 residues. In DNA, the CDR3 is TGCGCCAGCAGCCAGTCGACAGGGGTTGAAAAACTGTTTTTT. The encoded protein is CASSQSTGVEKLFF.

This clonotype was detected many times. The chain carries TRBV6-6 and TRBJ2-1; 11 nucleotides match TRBD2. The germline gives CDR1 MNHNY, CDR2 SVGAGI (reference sequence). V was pared by 7 bases and J by 9 bases, with 8 bases of the junction left unmatched. The CDR3 loop spans 14 amino acids. The CDR3 region is CASTRLAGSGEQFF. The CDR3 nucleotides read TGTGCCAGCACCCGACTAGCGGGGAGCGGTGAGCAGTTCTTC.

This clonotype was detected only a few times. The chain is built from TRBV4-3 and TRBJ2-6; D unresolved. Trimming removed 1 base at V and 1 base at J, with 5 bases between. Germline CDR1 LGHNA, CDR2 YSLEER. The CDR3 totals 15 residues. This CDR3 reads CASSQGISGANVLTF. The CDR3 DNA is TGCGCCAGCAGCCAAGGAATATCTGGGGCCAACGTCCTGACTTTC.

This chain uses TRBV28 with TRBJ1-1; unclear D gene. V dropped 3 bases and J dropped 0 bases, with 11 bases sitting between them. From germline, CDR1 is MDHEN and CDR2 SYDVKM. The CDR3 spans 15 residues. The CDR3 spells CASSFLGNLNTEAFF. The CDR3 DNA sequence: TGTGCCAGCAGTTTCTTGGGGAACCTGAACACTGAAGCTTTCTTT.

This clonotype has at least ten counts. The chain uses TRBV28 and TRBJ2-7, with D uncertain. Between the trimmed V and J ends, which lost 7 bases and 3 bases, there was a span of 16 bases. There are 14 residues in the CDR3. Germline lookup yields CDR1 MDHEN and CDR2 SYDVKM. CDR3 residues: CASNPSGVFYEQYF. DNA for the CDR3: TGTGCCAGCAACCCTAGTGGGGTATTCTACGAGCAGTACTTC.

The chain joins TRBV4-1 to TRBJ1-5; D possibly corresponds to TRBD1 (5 bases). V was clipped by 0 bases and J by 3 bases, with 12 bases between them. The CDR3 spans 16 residues. The germline V gene has CDR1 MGHRA and CDR2 YSYEKL. The CDR3 DNA follows: TGCGCCAGCAGCCAAGAGGTTCCGACAGCCAATCAGCCCCAGCATTTT. Its translation is CASSQEVPTANQPQHF.

This clonotype was seen only a few times. V gene TRBV20-1 combines with J gene TRBJ1-2; the match to TRBD1 covers 8 bases. V was pared by 0 bases and J by 7 bases, with 7 bases of the junction left unmatched. Germline CDR1 DFQATT, CDR2 SNEGSKA (reference sequence). The CDR3 is 14 amino acids. Here the CDR3 reads CSARDLGQGSGYTF. The CDR3 nucleotides read TGCAGTGCTAGAGATCTCGGACAGGGCAGTGGCTACACCTTC.

A few counts support this clonotype. The chain uses TRBV28 and TRBJ2-3; perhaps TRBD1 as D (6 bases). The CDR3 runs to 14 residues. V was pared by 5 bases and J by 6 bases, with 15 bases between. Germline-derived CDR1 and CDR2 are MDHEN and SYDVKM. CDR3 in amino acids: CASSPRDTPDTQYF. CDR3 nucleotides: TGTGCCAGCAGTCCCCGGGACACTCCCGATACGCAGTATTTT.

This clonotype was detected many times. This chain joins TRBV18 and TRBJ1-6; maybe TRBD1 (6 bases). V lost 0 bases and J lost 9, with 12 bases in between. The CDR3 sequence is 15 residues long. In germline, CDR1 is KGHSH, CDR2 LQKENI. This CDR3 is CASSPPGAMGSPLHF. The DNA of the CDR3 is TGTGCCAGCTCACCACCGGGGGCCATGGGTTCACCCCTCCACTTT. The whole variable domain, filled in from reference TRBV18 and TRBJ1-6, reads NAGVMQNPRHLVRRRGQEARLRCSPMKGHSHVYWYRQLPEEGLKFMVYLQKENIIDESGMPKERFSAEFPKEGPSILRIQQVVRGDSAAYFCASSPPGAMGSPLHFGNGTRLTVT.

This clonotype has just a few counts. The DNA for the CDR3 is TGCAGCGTTGGTGGACTAGCGTACAATGAGCAGTTCTTC. This sequence encodes CSVGGLAYNEQFF. The chain has TRBV29-1 and TRBJ2-1; 9 nucleotides align to TRBD2. The CDR3 spans 13 residues. J was trimmed by 4 bases and V by 4 bases; bases with no gene match: 2. Germline CDR1 and CDR2: SQVTM and ANQGSEA.

This clonotype was seen a few times. This chain joins TRBV2 and TRBJ1-6; 10 bases line up with TRBD1. Germline-derived CDR1 and CDR2 are SNHLY and FYNNEI. The CDR3 runs to 18 residues. J lost 3 bases, V lost 5 bases, and 10 bases had no gene match. CDR3 nucleotides: TGTGCCAGCAGTTACAGCCGACAGGGGGCCAACTATAATTCACCCCTCCACTTT. It is translated as CASSYSRQGANYNSPLHF.

This chain connects TRBV5-1 to TRBJ2-7; D possibly corresponds to TRBD2 (5 bases). CDR1 and CDR2 from the germline V gene are SGHRS and YFSETQ. The CDR3 covers 13 residues. Trimming took 4 bases from V and 6 from J, leaving 14 bases between them. The CDR3 DNA sequence: TGCGCCAGCAGCCGTGAGGGTGCCGGCGAGCAGTACTTC. Its protein product is CASSREGAGEQYF.